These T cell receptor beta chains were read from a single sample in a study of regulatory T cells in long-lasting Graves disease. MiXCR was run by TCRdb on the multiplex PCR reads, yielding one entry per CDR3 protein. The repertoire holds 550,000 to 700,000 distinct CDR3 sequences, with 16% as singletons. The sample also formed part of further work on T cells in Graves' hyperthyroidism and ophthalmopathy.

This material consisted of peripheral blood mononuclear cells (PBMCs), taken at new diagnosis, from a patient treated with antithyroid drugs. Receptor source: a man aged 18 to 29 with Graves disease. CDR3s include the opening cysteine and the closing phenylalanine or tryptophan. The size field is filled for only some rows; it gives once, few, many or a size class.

CDR3 protein: CASSPNGDQPQHF
J gene: TRBJ1-5
V gene: TRBV11-2
clone size: many

CDR3 protein: CASSSRLLQSLTEAFF
J gene: TRBJ1-1
V gene: TRBV6-5
clone size: many

CDR3 protein: CASSYGRDYGYTF
J gene: TRBJ1-2
V gene: TRBV6-5
clone size: .

CDR3 protein: CASSLWLYEQYF
J gene: TRBJ2-7
V gene: TRBV5-6
clone size: many

CDR3 protein: CASSPRLHPEEKLFF
J gene: TRBJ1-4
V gene: TRBV7-6
clone size: few

CDR3 protein: CSAGIPGDEQFF
J gene: TRBJ2-1
V gene: TRBV20-1
clone size: few

CDR3 protein: CASTSQGIKEKLFF
J gene: TRBJ1-4
V gene: TRBV12-3/TRBV12-4
clone size: many

CDR3 protein: CASSVVTFSGRNEQFF
J gene: TRBJ2-1
V gene: TRBV9
clone size: .

CDR3 protein: CASSTGGRWTDTQYF
J gene: TRBJ2-3
V gene: TRBV6-2/TRBV6-3
clone size: .

CDR3 protein: CSVEDPETEAFF
J gene: TRBJ1-1
V gene: TRBV29-1
clone size: .

CDR3 protein: CASSLLAGVDTQYF
J gene: TRBJ2-3
V gene: TRBV11-2
clone size: few

CDR3 protein: CASSLLAGANNSPLHF
J gene: TRBJ1-6
V gene: TRBV7-9
clone size: .

CDR3 protein: CASSRAGARYEQYF
J gene: TRBJ2-7
V gene: TRBV28
clone size: many

CDR3 protein: CSVGQQNTEAFF
J gene: TRBJ1-1
V gene: TRBV29-1
clone size: many

CDR3 protein: CASRDTGYEQYF
J gene: TRBJ2-7
V gene: TRBV12-3/TRBV12-4
clone size: many

CDR3 protein: CATSGRVAGIETQYF
J gene: TRBJ2-5
V gene: TRBV24-1
clone size: many

CDR3 protein: CASSDRQGDSYNEQFF
J gene: TRBJ2-1
V gene: TRBV6-1
clone size: .

CDR3 protein: CASSDSQGARTEAFF
J gene: TRBJ1-1
V gene: TRBV13
clone size: few

CDR3 protein: CASSDQGIPGANVLTF
J gene: TRBJ2-6
V gene: TRBV6-1
clone size: few

CDR3 protein: CASSVRGGTIYF
J gene: TRBJ1-3
V gene: TRBV6-1
clone size: many

CDR3 protein: CASSLDSLRTYEQYF
J gene: TRBJ2-7
V gene: TRBV11-2
clone size: many

CDR3 protein: CSVEVAYGGAHEKLFF
J gene: TRBJ1-4
V gene: TRBV29-1
clone size: many

CDR3 protein: CASSLTSGRYNEQFF
J gene: TRBJ2-1
V gene: TRBV5-1
clone size: many

CDR3 protein: CASSVEGQPTGELFF
J gene: TRBJ2-2
V gene: TRBV9
clone size: few

CDR3 protein: CASSLAHGGAGVEAFF
J gene: TRBJ1-1
V gene: TRBV28
clone size: medium-sized

CDR3 protein: CASRPGLAVSYNEQFF
J gene: TRBJ2-1
V gene: TRBV12-3/TRBV12-4
clone size: many

CDR3 protein: CASSTGTSAYNEQFF
J gene: TRBJ2-1
V gene: TRBV11-3
clone size: .

CDR3 protein: CSAQRGGGGWTDTQYF
J gene: TRBJ2-3
V gene: TRBV20-1
clone size: .

CDR3 protein: CASSPLSRGPSNTEAFF
J gene: TRBJ1-1
V gene: TRBV12-3/TRBV12-4
clone size: few

CDR3 protein: CASSLYGTYGYTF
J gene: TRBJ1-2
V gene: TRBV28
clone size: many

CDR3 protein: CAWTVGPGSYEQYF
J gene: TRBJ2-7
V gene: TRBV30
clone size: few

CDR3 protein: CSARTASGSVADTQYF
J gene: TRBJ2-3
V gene: TRBV20-1
clone size: few

CDR3 protein: CASRPSGSGRTDTQYF
J gene: TRBJ2-3
V gene: TRBV5-1
clone size: many

CDR3 protein: CSATSRGRRETQYF
J gene: TRBJ2-5
V gene: TRBV20-1
clone size: many

CDR3 protein: CASSPNAITGLQPQHF
J gene: TRBJ1-5
V gene: TRBV3-1
clone size: many

CDR3 protein: CSARDFRLAGRIPYEQYF
J gene: TRBJ2-7
V gene: TRBV20-1
clone size: .

CDR3 protein: CASSPTENRADTQYF
J gene: TRBJ2-3
V gene: TRBV4-1
clone size: few

CDR3 protein: CASSDQGAQNSPLHF
J gene: TRBJ1-6
V gene: TRBV2
clone size: .

CDR3 protein: CASSSNWNTEAFF
J gene: TRBJ1-1
V gene: TRBV28
clone size: .

CDR3 protein: CASSSRDGKNTEAFF
J gene: TRBJ1-1
V gene: TRBV28
clone size: many

CDR3 protein: CASSQDQRSYNEQFF
J gene: TRBJ2-1
V gene: TRBV4-1
clone size: .

CDR3 protein: CASSLGAGSQPQHF
J gene: TRBJ1-5
V gene: TRBV7-9
clone size: many

CDR3 protein: CAWNRLAGAHTGELFF
J gene: TRBJ2-2
V gene: TRBV30
clone size: many

CDR3 protein: CSARALRGYEQYF
J gene: TRBJ2-7
V gene: TRBV20-1
clone size: many

CDR3 protein: CSARVEVDYGYTF
J gene: TRBJ1-2
V gene: TRBV20-1
clone size: .

CDR3 protein: CAWSASIAGEQYF
J gene: TRBJ2-7
V gene: TRBV30
clone size: few

CDR3 protein: CASSSTGTGPREDTEAFF
J gene: .
V gene: TRBV13
clone size: once

CDR3 protein: CAGSFTGSNTEAFF
J gene: TRBJ1-1
V gene: TRBV27
clone size: .

CDR3 protein: CAISESTGLGQPQHF
J gene: TRBJ1-5
V gene: TRBV10-3
clone size: .

CDR3 protein: CASSAQGGNNSPLHF
J gene: TRBJ1-6
V gene: TRBV25-1
clone size: many